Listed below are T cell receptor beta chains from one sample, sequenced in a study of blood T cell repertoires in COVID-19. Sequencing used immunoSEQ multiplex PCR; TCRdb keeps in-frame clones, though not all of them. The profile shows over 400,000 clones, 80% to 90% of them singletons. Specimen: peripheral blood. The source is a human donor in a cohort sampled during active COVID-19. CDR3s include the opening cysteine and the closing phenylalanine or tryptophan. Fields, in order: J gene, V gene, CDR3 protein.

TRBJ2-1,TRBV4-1,CASSQERSGRDYNEQFF
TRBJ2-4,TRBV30,CAWSVRRTRSIAKNIQYF
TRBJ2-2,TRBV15,CATSREGQGAPGELFF
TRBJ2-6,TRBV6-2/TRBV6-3,CASSYRGGAPGANVLTF
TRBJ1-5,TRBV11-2,CASSFNSGGNQPQHF
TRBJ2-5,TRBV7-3,CASSPGLAGGSETQYF
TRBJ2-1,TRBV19,CASSIDRQLGQFF
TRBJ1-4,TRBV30,CAWSVLASRRRFF
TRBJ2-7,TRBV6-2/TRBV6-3,CASSYSISYEQYF
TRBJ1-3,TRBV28,CASSPPGIGNTIYF
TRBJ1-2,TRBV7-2,CASSLNLDRPYGYTF
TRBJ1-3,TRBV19,CASSIDPGGYGNTIYF
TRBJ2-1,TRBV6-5,CASTTSGRAREQFF
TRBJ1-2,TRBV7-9,CASSLDREGGYTF
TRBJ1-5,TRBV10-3,CAISEGAGSSQPQHF
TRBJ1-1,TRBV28,CASSLGAKGTEAFF